This TCR beta chain was captured by sequencing in a study of cytomegalovirus exposure and HLA in healthy donors. As for this clone: Its specificity is not known.

Points from the study as a whole: Rarity marked most TCR sequences, yet some public TCRs occurred in many donors. Reportedly, cytomegalovirus status was diagnosed with high sensitivity and specificity. Altogether, 164 TCR beta chains were recorded as cytomegalovirus-associated.

V lost 8 bases and J 2 bases, leaving 19 bases between the germline ends. Germline-derived CDR1 and CDR2 are SGHAT and FQNNGV. CDR3 length: 15 residues. Libraries were prepared by immunoSEQ multiplex PCR; TCRdb keeps only in-frame clonotypes and omits some of them. This sample has 110,000 or so clones, with around 86% found just once. The TCR comes from a man aged 18 to 29 in good health and CMV-seronegative. The chain employs TRBV11-2 and TRBJ2-7; no clear D gene. The material sequenced was PBMCs. The CDR3 spells CASQKAVPGPYEQYF. The DNA of the CDR3 is TGTGCCAGCCAGAAGGCTGTCCCGGGTCCCTACGAGCAGTACTTC.